The 7 T cell receptor beta chains in this list originate from one sample, sequenced in a study of CD8+ T cells in alopecia areata. Extraction of RNA preceded its reverse transcription into cDNA, which served as the sequencing template. Clones were read by immunoSEQ multiplex PCR, and TCRdb kept only the in-frame ones, dropping some. The data hold 120,000 or so clones, with about 51% observed a single time. Sequenced input: NKG2D-low CD8+ T cells sorted from blood. These receptors all stem from a human donor with alopecia areata.

This clone was observed a few times. The rearrangement joins TRBV29-1 to TRBJ2-7; the D is unclear. The germline V gene has CDR1 SQVTM and CDR2 ANQGSEA. Trimming cost V 7 bases and J 5 bases, with 15 bases left between them. The CDR3 sequence is 12 residues long. CDR3 residues: CSASGDVDEQYF. The CDR3 DNA sequence: TGCAGCGCATCTGGAGATGTCGACGAGCAGTACTTC.

This chain links TRBV27 with TRBJ2-7; TRBD1 matches 10 bases. CDR1 is MNHEY and CDR2 is SMNVEV in the germline V gene (reference sequence). This CDR3 has 15 residues. Trimming at V came to 5 bases and at J to 2 bases, leaving 6 bases not matched to a gene. DNA of the CDR3: TGTGCCAGCAGTCTACGAGGGACAGGGGCCTACGAGCAGTACTTC. This gives the protein CASSLRGTGAYEQYF.

Worth noting for this clone: Other DNA sequences in the same sample also yield this CDR3. This rearrangement joins TRBV14 to TRBJ1-1; no firm D call. The CDR3 is 11 residues long. The germline CDR1 and CDR2 sequences are SGHDN and FVKESK. Deletions cut 1 base from V and 6 bases from J, with 3 bases between. The CDR3 here is CASSQGAEAFF. CDR3 bases: TGTGCCAGCAGCCAAGGCGCTGAAGCTTTCTTT.

This clone appeared a single time. The V gene is TRBV29-1, the J gene TRBJ1-2, with TRBD1 as a possible D gene (5 bases). This CDR3 spans 11 amino acids. CDR1 SQVTM and CDR2 ANQGSEA come from the germline V gene. The V and J ends lost 3 bases and 8 bases respectively, with 10 bases between them. The CDR3 protein is CSVEGEEGYTF. The DNA of the CDR3 is TGCAGCGTTGAGGGGGAAGAGGGCTACACCTTC.

Turning to this clone: Within the sample, other DNA sequences also encode this same CDR3. The V gene is TRBV29-1, the J gene TRBJ2-2, with D perhaps TRBD1 or TRBD2 (5 bases each). Germline V gives CDR1 SQVTM, CDR2 ANQGSEA. The CDR3 has 12 amino acids. The V end lost 7 bases, the J end lost 4 bases, and 10 bases lay between the germline ends. This CDR3 is CSGAGSTGELFF. For the CDR3, the DNA is TGCAGCGGAGCAGGGAGCACCGGGGAGCTGTTTTTT.

The rearrangement links TRBV29-1 to TRBJ2-1, with D perhaps matching TRBD2 (5 bases). Germline lookup yields CDR1 SQVTM and CDR2 ANQGSEA. The CDR3 consists of 13 residues. Between the trimmed V and J ends, which lost 4 bases and 8 bases, there was a span of 15 bases. CDR3 coding DNA: TGCAGCGTTGGGTACATAGGGAGTCATGAGCAGTTCTTC. Amino acids: CSVGYIGSHEQFF.

The gene calls are TRBV27 and TRBJ1-2; a weak D match, TRBD1 (5 bases). Germline V CDR1 and CDR2: MNHEY, SMNVEV (reference sequence). Trimming removed 5 bases at V and 7 bases at J, with 14 bases between. The CDR3 runs 13 residues. CDR3 nucleotides: TGTGCCAGCAGTATGGGAGGGGAATCTGGCTACACCTTC. This sequence encodes CASSMGGESGYTF.